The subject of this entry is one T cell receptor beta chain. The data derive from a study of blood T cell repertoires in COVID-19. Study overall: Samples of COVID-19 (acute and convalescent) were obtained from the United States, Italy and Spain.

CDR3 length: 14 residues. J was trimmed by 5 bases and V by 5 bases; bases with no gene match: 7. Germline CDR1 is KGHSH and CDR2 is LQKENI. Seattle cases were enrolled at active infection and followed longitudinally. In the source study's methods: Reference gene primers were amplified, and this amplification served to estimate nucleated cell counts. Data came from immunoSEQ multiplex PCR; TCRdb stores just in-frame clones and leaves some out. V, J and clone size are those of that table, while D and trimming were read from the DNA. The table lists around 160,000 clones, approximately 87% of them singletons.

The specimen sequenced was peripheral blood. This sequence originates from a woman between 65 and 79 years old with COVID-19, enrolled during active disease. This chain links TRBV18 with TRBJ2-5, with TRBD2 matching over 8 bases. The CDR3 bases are TGTGCCAGCTCAAATCGGGGGGGCCCGGAGACCCAGTACTTC. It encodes CASSNRGGPETQYF.